These T cell receptor beta chains were read from a single sample in a study of STAT3 mutations in large granular lymphocyte leukemia. Profiling relied on immunoSEQ multiplex PCR, and the TCRdb table lists in-frame clones only, not all of them. The sample comprises roughly 40,000 clones, roughly three quarters of which are singletons, and 0.43% rests with the top ten. The sequencing sample was made of PBMCs. The receptors stem from a human donor with T large granular lymphocyte leukemia. Some clones in this sample may be carry-over from other donors' samples. CDR3s include the opening cysteine and the closing phenylalanine or tryptophan. The D gene is left open where the match is weak. Clone size is not always given. Where it is, it says once, few, many or a class for expanded clones.

CDR3 protein: CASSADLAVTEAFF
CDR3 DNA: TGCGCCAGCAGCGCCGATTTGGCCGTCACTGAAGCTTTCTTT
D gene: NA
V gene: TRBV5-1
J gene: TRBJ1-1
clone size: NA

CDR3 protein: CASMLPGWGYEQYF
CDR3 DNA: TGTGCCAGCATGCTCCCGGGCTGGGGCTACGAGCAGTACTTC
D gene: NA
V gene: TRBV6-1
J gene: TRBJ2-7
clone size: NA

CDR3 protein: CASSLGLAGGQDTQYF
CDR3 DNA: TGCGCCAGCAGCTTGGGTCTAGCGGGGGGGCAGGATACGCAGTATTTT
D gene: TRBD2
V gene: TRBV5-1
J gene: TRBJ2-3
clone size: NA

CDR3 protein: CASSLRQDYQPQHF
CDR3 DNA: TGTGCCAGCAGCTTGCGACAGGACTATCAGCCCCAGCATTTT
D gene: NA
V gene: TRBV7-8
J gene: TRBJ1-5
clone size: NA

CDR3 protein: CASSLEGGHQPQHF
CDR3 DNA: TGCGCCAGCAGCTTGGAGGGGGGCCATCAGCCCCAGCATTTT
D gene: NA
V gene: TRBV5-1
J gene: TRBJ1-5
clone size: NA

CDR3 protein: CASSLRADPGGYEQYF
CDR3 DNA: TGTGCCAGCAGCTTAAGGGCGGACCCCGGAGGCTACGAGCAGTACTTC
D gene: NA
V gene: TRBV7-8
J gene: TRBJ2-7
clone size: NA

CDR3 protein: CASSETSGTNTDTQYF
CDR3 DNA: TGCGCCAGCAGTGAGACCTCCGGGACTAACACAGATACGCAGTATTTT
D gene: TRBD2
V gene: TRBV10-1
J gene: TRBJ2-3
clone size: NA

CDR3 protein: CSVGGRESPRAFF
CDR3 DNA: TGCAGCGTTGGGGGCAGGGAGTCTCCCCGAGCTTTCTTT
D gene: NA
V gene: TRBV29-1
J gene: TRBJ1-1
clone size: NA

CDR3 protein: CASSPFTGGIEKLFF
CDR3 DNA: TGTGCCAGCAGCCCCTTTACAGGGGGAATAGAAAAACTGTTTTTT
D gene: TRBD1
V gene: TRBV7-6
J gene: TRBJ1-4
clone size: NA

CDR3 protein: CASSQDRQGDEKLFF
CDR3 DNA: TGCGCCAGCAGCCAAGACCGACAAGGCGATGAAAAACTGTTTTTT
D gene: NA
V gene: TRBV4-1
J gene: TRBJ1-4
clone size: NA

CDR3 protein: CASGIGDYGYTF
CDR3 DNA: TGTGCCAGCGGAATAGGGGACTATGGCTACACCTTC
D gene: NA
V gene: TRBV28
J gene: TRBJ1-2
clone size: NA

CDR3 protein: CASSSLGSGFNNEQFF
CDR3 DNA: TGTGCCAGCAGTTCCCTGGGTAGCGGGTTTAACAATGAGCAGTTCTTC
D gene: TRBD2
V gene: TRBV9
J gene: TRBJ2-1
clone size: NA

CDR3 protein: CASSPSGGYQETQYF
CDR3 DNA: TGTGCCAGCAGCCCCAGCGGGGGGTACCAAGAGACCCAGTACTTC
D gene: TRBD2
V gene: TRBV5-4
J gene: TRBJ2-5
clone size: NA

CDR3 protein: CASSLGGDNQPQHF
CDR3 DNA: TGTGCCAGCAGTTTAGGTGGAGACAATCAGCCCCAGCATTTT
D gene: NA
V gene: TRBV28
J gene: TRBJ1-5
clone size: NA

CDR3 protein: CASSYYNEQFF
CDR3 DNA: TGTGCCAGCAGTTACTACAATGAGCAGTTCTTC
D gene: NA
V gene: TRBV27
J gene: TRBJ2-1
clone size: NA

CDR3 protein: CASSEGRGLEQPQHF
CDR3 DNA: TGCGCCAGCAGTGAGGGCAGGGGGCTCGAGCAGCCCCAGCATTTT
D gene: TRBD1
V gene: TRBV10-1
J gene: TRBJ1-5
clone size: NA

CDR3 protein: CASRGSDRGNQPQHF
CDR3 DNA: TGTGCCAGCAGGGGATCCGACAGGGGTAATCAGCCCCAGCATTTT
D gene: TRBD1
V gene: TRBV6-6
J gene: TRBJ1-5
clone size: NA

CDR3 protein: CASSRAGGTEAFF
CDR3 DNA: TGTGCCAGCAGTCGAGCTGGCGGCACTGAAGCTTTCTTT
D gene: NA
V gene: TRBV5-4
J gene: TRBJ1-1
clone size: NA

CDR3 protein: CASRLTGQNTEAFF
CDR3 DNA: TGTGCCAGCAGGCTGACGGGACAGAACACTGAAGCTTTCTTT
D gene: NA
V gene: TRBV6-1
J gene: TRBJ1-1
clone size: few

CDR3 protein: CASSYGGSELSYTF
CDR3 DNA: TGTGCCAGCAGTTACGGAGGTTCGGAGTTGAGCTACACCTTC
D gene: NA
V gene: TRBV6-5
J gene: TRBJ1-2
clone size: NA

CDR3 protein: CASSLSGIQPQHF
CDR3 DNA: TGTGCCAGCAGCTTATCAGGGATCCAGCCCCAGCATTTT
D gene: NA
V gene: TRBV7-8
J gene: TRBJ1-5
clone size: NA

CDR3 protein: CASSQGKGNYGYTF
CDR3 DNA: TGTGCCAGCAGCCAAGGAAAGGGGAACTATGGCTACACCTTC
D gene: NA
V gene: TRBV14
J gene: TRBJ1-2
clone size: NA

CDR3 protein: CASSYTGGDTEAFF
CDR3 DNA: TGTGCCAGCAGTTACACAGGGGGGGACACTGAAGCTTTCTTT
D gene: TRBD1
V gene: TRBV27
J gene: TRBJ1-1
clone size: NA

CDR3 protein: CATSREWGTEAFF
CDR3 DNA: TGTGCCACCAGCAGAGAGTGGGGCACTGAAGCTTTCTTT
D gene: NA
V gene: TRBV15
J gene: TRBJ1-1
clone size: NA

CDR3 protein: CASSIVGTGYNQPQHF
CDR3 DNA: TGTGCCAGTAGTATCGTCGGTACGGGTTACAATCAGCCCCAGCATTTT
D gene: NA
V gene: TRBV19
J gene: TRBJ1-5
clone size: NA

CDR3 protein: CASRATANTEAFF
CDR3 DNA: TGTGCCAGCAGGGCGACAGCGAACACTGAAGCTTTCTTT
D gene: NA
V gene: TRBV6-4
J gene: TRBJ1-1
clone size: NA

CDR3 protein: CASSYRQGGYGYTF
CDR3 DNA: TGTGCCAGCAGTTACCGCCAGGGGGGATATGGCTACACCTTC
D gene: TRBD1
V gene: TRBV6-5
J gene: TRBJ1-2
clone size: NA

CDR3 protein: CASSPRGSWADTQYF
CDR3 DNA: TGTGCCAGCAGCCCGCGAGGGTCGTGGGCAGATACGCAGTATTTT
D gene: NA
V gene: TRBV9
J gene: TRBJ2-3
clone size: NA

CDR3 protein: CASSAQGLWGYTF
CDR3 DNA: TGTGCCAGCAGTGCCCAGGGGCTATGGGGCTACACCTTC
D gene: NA
V gene: TRBV25-1
J gene: TRBJ1-2
clone size: NA

CDR3 protein: CASSLTTGNIQYF
CDR3 DNA: TGTGCCAGCAGCCTCACAACTGGGAACATTCAGTACTTC
D gene: NA
V gene: TRBV14
J gene: TRBJ2-4
clone size: NA

CDR3 protein: CASSLPDRDANTGELFF
CDR3 DNA: TGTGCCAGCAGCTTACCGGACAGGGATGCGAACACCGGGGAGCTGTTTTTT
D gene: TRBD1
V gene: TRBV7-9
J gene: TRBJ2-2
clone size: NA

CDR3 protein: CASSLMGAGETQYF
CDR3 DNA: TGTGCCAGCAGCTTGATGGGGGCGGGGGAGACCCAGTACTTC
D gene: NA
V gene: TRBV5-6
J gene: TRBJ2-5
clone size: NA

CDR3 protein: CASSPRTANQPQHF
CDR3 DNA: TGTGCCAGCTCACCCAGGACAGCAAATCAGCCCCAGCATTTT
D gene: NA
V gene: TRBV18
J gene: TRBJ1-5
clone size: NA